The source of this T cell receptor beta chain is a study of blood T cell repertoires in COVID-19. About the study: T cells, B-cell-depleted T cells, or PBMCs provided the cDNA or gDNA that served as material.

The germline V gene has CDR1 MGHDK and CDR2 SYGVNS. Trimming left V 10 bases short and J 11 bases short, with 21 bases between. CDR3 length equals 13 residues. The authors' processing: Amplification with reference gene primers provided the estimates of nucleated cell counts. TCRdb's copy holds only in-frame clones and misses some; the assay was immunoSEQ multiplex PCR. The DNA was the basis for D and trimming; V, J and clone size are from that table. The repertoire has about 230,000 clones, more than 75% of them found once; the top ten carry over 0.95%. The rearrangement uses TRBV25-1 and TRBJ1-3; D unresolved. Sequencing was performed on peripheral blood. This TCR was recovered from a man between 35 and 55 years old with acute or convalescent COVID-19. Here the CDR3 DNA reads TGTGCCACGAGGGAGACTTCGGAGGGAGCCATATATTTT. Amino acids: CATRETSEGAIYF.